This TCR beta chain was profiled in a study of regulatory T cells in long-lasting Graves disease. Time point: newly diagnosed GD, antithyroid drugs for less than 3 months. RNA from PBMCs was the source of the TCR library. Trimming took 3 bases from V and 4 from J; bases not matched to a gene: 15. This CDR3 contains 17 residues. Germline V gene data show CDR1 as DFQATT and CDR2 as SNEGSKA (reference sequence). Assembly of TCR beta libraries relied on iRepertoire HTBI primers together with Arm-PCR of CDR3 regions. TCRdb re-called the multiplex PCR reads with MiXCR, one entry per CDR3 protein. The data hold under 450,000 distinct CDR3 sequences, with 15% to 20% observed a single time. This clonotype was counted between two and nine times. The data were also submitted as part of a second study, on T cells in Graves' hyperthyroidism and ophthalmopathy. That study adds: Recently diagnosed hyperthyroidism of less than 2 months' duration affected patients aged 18 to 65. Diagnoses rested on clinical symptoms, serum thyroxine and TRAb, thyroid ultrasound and orbital computed tomography. Peripheral blood also featured most of the thyroid clonotypes expanded above 0.001.

This TCR was recovered from a woman under 30 with Graves disease. The chain joins TRBV20-1 to TRBJ2-3; TRBD2 matches at 8 bases. The source was peripheral blood mononuclear cells (PBMCs), collected at new diagnosis, from a patient treated with antithyroid drugs. The CDR3, as DNA: TGCAGTGCTAGTCGTTCGTGGAGCGGGAGACAAGCAGATACGCAGTATTTT. Translated, it gives CSASRSWSGRQADTQYF.